This TCR beta chain derives from a study of human T cells and chemical hapten exposure. Time point here: pre-sensitization, week 0. The treatment was: therapeutic diphenylcyclopropenone sensitization with weekly scalp DPC. The table lists this clonotype with many counts. Unique molecular identifiers were attached to individual cDNA molecules during library preparation. MiXCR, run by TCRdb on the RACE reads, gives a single entry per CDR3 protein. Of about 120,000 distinct CDR3 sequences in the sample, approximately 15% were seen once. Trimming cost V 0 bases and J 2 bases, with 14 bases left between them. This CDR3 spans 17 amino acids. The germline CDR1 and CDR2 sequences are LGHNA and YSLEER.

This material consisted of whole blood, taken in connection with sensitization to the hapten diphenylcyclopropenone (DPC). The genes are TRBV4-3 and TRBJ2-1; D gene ambiguous. The origin of this receptor is a woman between 18 and 29 years old with alopecia areata. Some clones in this sample may be carry-over from other donors' samples. The CDR3 loop is CASSQDPPGHTYNEQFF. The CDR3 DNA is TGCGCCAGCAGCCAAGATCCACCGGGCCATACCTACAATGAGCAGTTCTTC.